This TCR beta chain was identified during a study of CD8+ T cells in alopecia areata. About the study: Treated patients were given oral tofacitinib, which was dosed at 5 to 10 mg twice daily. Severity in treated patients was scored by percentage of scalp area affected.

Study results and limitations: Lesional scalp exceeded normal scalp in clonality, especially in alopecia totalis/universalis.

TCR sequencing used cDNA made by reverse transcription of extracted RNA. The table came from immunoSEQ multiplex PCR; TCRdb's copy has only in-frame clones and leaves some out. This sample has 150,000 to 200,000 clones; 40% to 55% occur once, and the top ten carry around 9.1%. The treatment here: oral pan-JAK inhibitor, 5-10 mg twice daily. In alopecia areata patients, both lesional scalp punch biopsies and peripheral blood were collected. Details on this clone: The antigen remains unidentified.

The CDR3 has 16 amino acids. From germline, CDR1 is MNHEY and CDR2 SVGAGI. The V end lost 0 bases, the J end lost 2 bases, and 13 bases lay between the germline ends. This chain links TRBV6-5 with TRBJ1-2, with D possibly TRBD1 on 6 matching bases. Sequencing was performed on CD8+ T cells sorted from blood, taken around week 54, from a patient treated with tofacitinib. This TCR was sampled from a human donor with alopecia areata. The DNA for the CDR3 is TGTGCCAGCAGTTACTCGGCAGGGGACCAAAACTATGGCTACACCTTC. This translates into CASSYSAGDQNYGYTF.